The 27 T cell receptor beta chains listed next were all sequenced from one sample in a study of T cell responses to AZD1222 COVID-19 vaccine. TCRdb's table, derived via immunoSEQ multiplex PCR, lists solely in-frame clones and lacks some. The sample lists approximately 97,000 clones, around 93% occurring once. Sample: peripheral blood, taken on day 0 of AZD1222 vaccination. These receptors came from an adult in good health.

The V call is TRBV3-1 (or the pseudogene TRBV3-2), the J call TRBJ1-1; 7 nucleotides align to TRBD1. Germline loops: CDR1 LGHDT, CDR2 YNNKEL (reference sequence). J lost 2 bases, V lost 4 bases, and 13 bases had no gene match. The CDR3 has 17 residues. As DNA, the CDR3 is TGTGCCAGCAGCCGCCTAGGGGGCTTCGTACAAAACACTGAAGCTTTCTTT. Translating gives CASSRLGGFVQNTEAFF.

V usage is TRBV7-9 and J usage is TRBJ2-1; TRBD2 agrees at 12 bases. CDR3 length: 18 amino acids. Germline V lookup: CDR1 SEHNR, CDR2 FQNEAQ (reference sequence). Trimming cost V 5 bases and J 6 bases; bases outside gene matches: 14. CDR3 protein: CASSPRTSGDRGRNEQFF. The CDR3 region has the DNA TGTGCCAGCAGCCCTCGGACTAGCGGGGACCGGGGCCGCAATGAGCAGTTCTTC.

The chain is built from TRBV18 and TRBJ1-6, with 7 bases aligning to TRBD1. The CDR3 runs 14 residues. V lost 4 bases to trimming and J lost 8 bases; unmatched junction nucleotides: 5. Germline-derived CDR1 and CDR2 are KGHSH and LQKENI. CDR3 DNA sequence: TGTGCCAGCTCACGACAGGGTGCGGATTCACCCCTCCACTTT. As protein: CASSRQGADSPLHF.

This clone was counted once. V usage is TRBV28 and J usage is TRBJ1-1; tentatively, D is TRBD1 (6 bases). Germline CDR1 is MDHEN and CDR2 is SYDVKM. The CDR3 extends over 15 amino acids. The germline V and J ends were trimmed by 4 bases and 4 bases, with 16 bases remaining between them. The CDR3 nucleotides are TGTGCCAGCAGTTCTCGTGGGGGGGCGGTCACTGAAGCTTTCTTT. It codes for CASSSRGGAVTEAFF.

CDR3 sequence: CSVKTLETQYF. The CDR3 nucleotides are TGCAGCGTCAAAACCCTCGAGACCCAGTACTTC. This chain joins TRBV29-1 and TRBJ2-5; no clear D. The CDR3 is 11 amino acids. With 6 bases removed from V and 5 bases from J, the gap between germline ends came to 10 bases. Germline CDR1 SQVTM, CDR2 ANQGSEA. The entire variable domain, with the rest obtained from reference TRBV29-1 and TRBJ2-5, is as follows: SAVISQKPSRDICQRGTSLTIQCQVDSQVTMMFWYRQQPGQSLTLIATANQGSEATYESGFVIDKFPISRPNLTFSTLTVSNMSPEDSSIYLCSVKTLETQYFGPGTRLLVL.

The genes are TRBV19 and TRBJ2-7; 9 nucleotides agree with TRBD1. Germline CDR1 reads LNHDA; CDR2 reads SQIVND (reference sequence). The CDR3 covers 13 residues. Trimming took 6 bases from V and 3 from J; bases not matched to a gene: 3. In DNA, the CDR3 is TGTGCCAGTAGGCAGGGACAGGGCTACGAGCAGTACTTC. Its protein is CASRQGQGYEQYF.

This chain joins TRBV3-1 (or the pseudogene TRBV3-2) and TRBJ1-4, with 9 bases matching TRBD1. Unmatched junction bases numbered 4, after V lost 3 bases and J lost 8 bases. CDR1 and CDR2 (germline): LGHDT, YNNKEL (reference sequence). CDR3 length equals 14 residues. Written as DNA, the CDR3 is TGTGCCAGCAGCCAGGGGACAGGGTCGGAAAAACTGTTTTTT. Residues: CASSQGTGSEKLFF.

The chain carries TRBV28 and TRBJ1-2, with 9 bases lining up with TRBD1. From germline, CDR1 is MDHEN and CDR2 SYDVKM. The CDR3 is 13 residues long. With 3 bases clipped from V and 8 bases from J, the junction kept 4 bases outside the gene matches. For the CDR3, the DNA is TGTGCCAGCAGTTTCGGACAGGGGCCGGGCTACACCTTC. Protein: CASSFGQGPGYTF.

The chain joins TRBV11-2 to TRBJ1-6; weak D call: TRBD1 (5 bases). The CDR3 is made up of 14 amino acids. The V end lost 5 bases, the J end lost 9 bases, and 14 bases lay between the germline ends. In germline, CDR1 is SGHAT, CDR2 FQNNGV. Here the CDR3 DNA reads TGTGCCAGCAGCCGACAGAGGAATAGTTCACCCCTCCACTTT. Translation gives CASSRQRNSSPLHF.

This clone showed up just a few times. The V call is TRBV6-4, the J call TRBJ2-7; the match to TRBD1 covers 9 bases. The V gene end was trimmed by 0 bases and the J gene end by 6 bases; junction bases not matched to a gene: 0. Germline lookup yields CDR1 MRHNA and CDR2 SNTAGT. There are 13 residues in the CDR3. The CDR3 nucleotides are TGTGCCAGCAGTGACTCGGACAGGGGCGAGCAGTACTTC. It codes for CASSDSDRGEQYF.

The rearrangement joins TRBV29-1 to TRBJ1-2; 10 bases map to TRBD1. This CDR3 is built from 15 residues. The junction had 3 bases not matched to a gene; V was cut back by 2 bases and J by 0 bases. Germline V gives CDR1 SQVTM, CDR2 ANQGSEA. CDR3 bases: TGCAGCGTTGAAAGGGACAGGGGCGCTAACTATGGCTACACCTTC. Translation: CSVERDRGANYGYTF. Full variable domain (rest looked up from reference TRBV29-1 and TRBJ1-2): SAVISQKPSRDICQRGTSLTIQCQVDSQVTMMFWYRQQPGQSLTLIATANQGSEATYESGFVIDKFPISRPNLTFSTLTVSNMSPEDSSIYLCSVERDRGANYGYTFGSGTRLTVV.

The DNA for the CDR3 is TGCGCCAGCAGCTTCCGGCCAGGGGACGAGCAGTACTTC. Amino acids: CASSFRPGDEQYF. V usage is TRBV5-1 and J usage is TRBJ2-7; weak D call: TRBD1 (6 bases). From germline, CDR1 is SGHRS and CDR2 YFSETQ. CDR3 length: 13 residues. V lost 2 bases, J lost 5 bases, and 11 bases lay in between. Full variable domain (missing parts from reference TRBV5-1 and TRBJ2-7): KAGVTQTPRYLIKTRGQQVTLSCSPISGHRSVSWYQQTPGQGLQFLFEYFSETQRNKGNFPGRFSGRQFSNSRSEMNVSTLELGDSALYLCASSFRPGDEQYFGPGTRLTVT.

The rearrangement uses TRBV4-1 and TRBJ2-1; the match to TRBD2 covers 7 bases. The CDR3 is 17 residues long. From germline, CDR1 is MGHRA and CDR2 YSYEKL. V trimming: 4 bases; J trimming: 0 bases; junction bases outside the gene matches: 9. CDR3 bases: TGCGCCAGCAGCCTCCAGCGGCGGGGGAGCTCCTACAATGAGCAGTTCTTC. This translates into CASSLQRRGSSYNEQFF.

The J gene is TRBJ1-1, the V gene TRBV18; 8 bases are shared with TRBD1. In germline, CDR1 is KGHSH, CDR2 LQKENI. With V trimmed by 0 bases and J by 3 bases, 3 bases remained unmatched. The CDR3 covers 15 residues. The CDR3: CASSPPQGQDTEAFF. For the CDR3, the DNA is TGTGCCAGCTCACCACCACAGGGACAGGACACTGAAGCTTTCTTT.

This chain links TRBV19 with TRBJ2-2; D possibly uses TRBD1 or TRBD2 (5 bases each). V shed 6 bases and J shed 4 bases, with 15 bases lying between them. This CDR3 contains 15 residues. Germline V gene lookup returns CDR1 LNHDA and CDR2 SQIVND (reference sequence). The chain's CDR3 is CASRPAGTRTGELFF. The CDR3 DNA follows: TGTGCCAGTAGGCCAGCAGGGACGCGCACCGGGGAGCTGTTTTTT. Full variable domain (rest looked up from reference TRBV19 and TRBJ2-2): DGGITQSPKYLFRKEGQNVTLSCEQNLNHDAMYWYRQDPGQGLRLIYYSQIVNDFQKGDIAEGYSVSREKKESFPLTVTSAQKNPTAFYLCASRPAGTRTGELFFGEGSRLTVL.

The J gene is TRBJ2-1, the V gene TRBV12-3 or TRBV12-4, with D unresolved. Trimming stripped 4 bases from V and 6 bases from J, with 7 bases between. The CDR3 runs 12 residues. CDR3 sequence (DNA): TGTGCCAGCAGTTCGGGCGCCAATGAGCAGTTCTTC. Translated: CASSSGANEQFF.

The chain combines TRBV27 with TRBJ1-2, with D hard to call. The CDR3 contains 14 residues. From germline, CDR1 is MNHEY and CDR2 SMNVEV (reference sequence). Trimming pared 3 bases from V and 4 bases from J, leaving 12 bases between. The CDR3 loop is CASSFRGDSYGYTF. CDR3 DNA: TGTGCCAGCAGTTTTCGTGGGGATAGCTATGGCTACACCTTC.

This chain uses TRBV19 with TRBJ1-1; D gene ambiguous. V was shortened by 3 bases and J by 2 bases, with 4 bases between the two germline ends. The CDR3 loop spans 12 amino acids. Per germline, CDR1 LNHDA and CDR2 SQIVND (reference sequence). CDR3 sequence (DNA): TGTGCCAGTAGTATCGGAAACACTGAAGCTTTCTTT. It codes for CASSIGNTEAFF.

The chain joins TRBV6-1 to TRBJ1-6; tentative D call: TRBD1 (5 bases). The CDR3 is 14 amino acids. Trimming took off 3 bases at V and 8 bases at J, with 11 bases between the two ends. CDR1 and CDR2 from the germline V gene are MNHNS and SASEGT. CDR3 in DNA: TGTGCCAGCAGTGAGTCGGGGACGGATTCACCCCTCCACTTT. Protein: CASSESGTDSPLHF.

The rearrangement links TRBV18 to TRBJ1-5; 8 positions agree with TRBD1. The CDR3 has 14 amino acids. The germline CDR1 and CDR2 sequences are KGHSH and LQKENI. V dropped 6 bases and J dropped 5; count of bases not matched to a gene: 6. In DNA, the CDR3 is TGTGCCAGCTCTCGACAGGGGTCCGATCAGCCCCAGCATTTT. It is translated as CASSRQGSDQPQHF.

This clone showed up just once. The V gene is TRBV6-6, the J gene TRBJ2-7, with 10 positions matching TRBD2. Germline CDR1 and CDR2: MNHNY and SVGAGI (reference sequence). This CDR3 is 16 amino acids long. J was trimmed by 1 base and V by 5 bases; bases with no gene match: 8. The DNA of the CDR3 is TGTGCCAGCAGTCCCCATAGCGGGGGGTCATCCTACGAGCAGTACTTC. It yields the protein CASSPHSGGSSYEQYF.

The CDR3 here is CASRTDYSNQPQHF. In DNA, the CDR3 is TGTGCCAGCAGGACCGACTATAGCAATCAGCCCCAGCATTTT. V is TRBV6-5 and J is TRBJ1-5; D gene uncertain. The CDR3 runs to 14 residues. Germline CDR1 is MNHEY and CDR2 is SVGAGI. The ends were cut back, 6 bases at V and 0 bases at J, with 9 bases in the middle.

V is TRBV28 and J is TRBJ2-1; TRBD2 is a possible D gene (6 bases). Germline loops: CDR1 MDHEN, CDR2 SYDVKM. V lost 3 bases to trimming and J lost 6 bases, with 15 bases between them. This CDR3 spans 15 amino acids. CDR3 sequence: CASSLPTRRANEQFF. CDR3 coding DNA: TGTGCCAGCAGTTTGCCGACTAGAAGGGCCAATGAGCAGTTCTTC.

This clone was counted a single time. The genes are TRBV19 and TRBJ2-7, with TRBD2 identical over 13 bases. The germline CDR1 and CDR2 sequences are LNHDA and SQIVND (reference sequence). V gave up 5 bases and J gave up 3 bases; unmatched junction bases: 7. The CDR3 sequence is 16 residues long. For the CDR3, the DNA is TGTGCCAGTAGTTCCCCTGGACTAGCGGGAGACTACGAGCAGTACTTC. It specifies CASSSPGLAGDYEQYF.

V and J are TRBV7-3 and TRBJ1-1; D remains unclear. From germline, CDR1 is SGHTA and CDR2 FQGTGA. V gave up 5 bases and J gave up 1 base, with 11 bases separating them. The CDR3 totals 14 residues. The CDR3 DNA follows: TGTGCCAGCAGCCCAACGACCGCGAACACTGAAGCTTTCTTT. Residues: CASSPTTANTEAFF.

This clone was seen just once. The chain joins TRBV27 to TRBJ1-2; possible D gene TRBD1, 6 bases. Germline CDR1 is MNHEY and CDR2 is SMNVEV (reference sequence). Trimming removed 0 bases at V and 8 bases at J, with 16 bases between. The CDR3 totals 15 residues. The CDR3 loop reads CASSLSLWGQGGYTF. In DNA form, the CDR3 reads TGTGCCAGCAGTTTATCCCTGTGGGGACAAGGCGGCTACACCTTC.

The V and J genes are TRBV4-2 and TRBJ1-5; no clear D. The V gene lost 0 bases and the J gene lost 5 bases, with 5 bases spanning the gap. CDR1 and CDR2 from the germline V gene are LGHNA and YNFKEQ. CDR3 length: 13 residues. This chain's CDR3 is CASSQERDQPQHF. The CDR3 nucleotides are TGTGCCAGCAGCCAAGAGCGAGATCAGCCCCAGCATTTT.